This T cell receptor (beta chain) was found in a study of PD-L1 blockade in urothelial cancer. This table comes from immunoSEQ multiplex PCR, and its TCRdb copy is limited to in-frame clones, with some not included. The sample has around 93,000 clones; approximately 87% are singletons. Time point meaning: peripheral blood 6 weeks after treatment start. CDR1 is SGHNT and CDR2 is YYREEE in the germline V gene (reference sequence). V was pared by 4 bases and J by 5 bases, with 14 bases between. The CDR3 extends over 14 amino acids. The receptor was derived from a man in his sixties or seventies with urothelial cancer. The sequenced sample was PBMCs, obtained around atezolizumab (anti-PD-L1) treatment. This rearrangement joins TRBV5-4 to TRBJ2-3, with D possibly being TRBD1 (5 bases). The CDR3 protein is CASSDRVQGDTQYF. The CDR3 DNA follows: TGTGCCAGCAGCGACCGGGTGCAGGGAGATACGCAGTATTTT.